This T cell receptor beta chain comes out of a study of T cell changes during pregnancy in multiple sclerosis. Sequencing used immunoSEQ multiplex PCR; TCRdb keeps in-frame clones, though not all of them. The profile shows 9,500 to 15,000 clones, 85% to 90% of them singletons. The V segment lost 10 bases and the J segment 6 bases; nucleotides outside the gene matches: 5. CDR1 MNHNY and CDR2 SVGAGI come from the germline V gene (reference sequence). This CDR3 comprises 12 residues. The TCR sequence derives from a female donor in good health, enrolled as a control in a pregnancy study. The V and J genes are TRBV6-6 and TRBJ1-1; 10 bases are shared with TRBD1. The sequenced sample was CD8+ T cells from peripheral blood mononuclear cells, obtained in the second trimester of pregnancy. The CDR3 loop reads CATWDRGPEAFF. CDR3 bases: TGTGCCACTTGGGACAGGGGACCTGAAGCTTTCTTT.